The T cell receptor beta chain described here comes from a study of T cell responses to AZD1222 COVID-19 vaccine. With regard to this clone: Its antigen is unidentified.

V dropped 6 bases and J dropped 3 bases, with 18 bases sitting between them. Germline CDR1 and CDR2: MDHEN and SYDVKM. The CDR3 totals 16 residues. Profiled with immunoSEQ multiplex PCR; TCRdb holds only in-frame clones, not every one. The sample lists some 200,000 clones, approximately 94% occurring once. Overall study findings and caveats: Among those given AZD1222, only five or six were seropositive at baseline. Elevations in Spike-specific TCR breadth and depth followed administration of two AZD1222 doses. White British ancestry dominated among donors, who included more females, and clonal diversity was possibly underestimated. Only after the peak T cell response were repertoires sampled.

The chain carries TRBV28 and TRBJ1-5, with TRBD1 as a possible D gene (5 bases). The specimen comprised peripheral blood, sampled on day 0 of MenACWY control vaccination. The TCR originated in an adult in good health. The CDR3 sequence: CASRGVRARINQPQHF. The CDR3 coding sequence is TGTGCCAGCAGAGGCGTCAGGGCCCGTATCAATCAGCCCCAGCATTTT.